This T cell receptor beta chain was sequenced for a study of beta chain features in type 1 diabetes. Regarding the study as a whole: VDJ junctions sequenced from type 1 diabetes patients showed fewer insertions and more deletions. All four CD4+ subsets of Type 1 diabetes patients contained TCRB CDR3s that were moderately but significantly shorter.

What was sequenced were expressed TCRB transcripts, since all of the isolated RNA had been reverse transcribed. Some clones are missing from TCRdb's copy, which holds only in-frame ones; the method was immunoSEQ multiplex PCR. There are 600,000 to 700,000 clones in the sample; 12% occur only once, and around 0.12% lies in the top ten. CDR1 is SGDLS, CDR2 YYNGEE, per germline. The CDR3 spans 14 residues. Trimming left V 1 base short and J 5 bases short, with 9 bases between. Details on this clone: Its specificity is not known.

The source material was naive CD4+ T cells from blood. This TCR came from a man between 25 and 39 years old with type 1 diabetes. V gene TRBV9 combines with J gene TRBJ1-4, with D uncertain. In DNA, the CDR3 is TGTGCCAGCAGCGTAAACGCCTTGAATGAAAAACTGTTTTTT. It specifies CASSVNALNEKLFF.